The rows below give T cell receptor beta chains drawn from one sample of a study of blood T cell repertoires in COVID-19. The data were produced by immunoSEQ multiplex PCR, yet TCRdb's version contains in-frame clones alone and is incomplete. The sample has some 250,000 clones, about 86% seen once. Sequencing was done on a sample of peripheral blood. These receptors were taken from a man in his forties or fifties with active or convalescent COVID-19. Each CDR3 is given with its conserved first and last residue. The D gene is left open where the match is weak. For some rows the clone size is stated as once, few or many, or as a class when expanded; others skip it.

d_call	cdr3_length	v_call	clone_size	j_call	cdr3_aa	cdr3_nt
TRBD1	15	TRBV5-1	.	TRBJ2-7	CASSPGRTGGGEQYF	TGCGCCAGCAGCCCGGGACGGACAGGGGGCGGCGAGCAGTACTTC
.	13	TRBV7-9	.	TRBJ1-6	CASSVKPGGPLHF	TGTGCCAGCAGCGTAAAGCCCGGAGGACCCCTCCACTTT
.	13	TRBV20-1	.	TRBJ1-1	CSASWRGATEAFF	TGCAGTGCTAGTTGGAGGGGAGCCACTGAAGCTTTCTTT
.	14	TRBV7-2	.	TRBJ1-1	CASSLVVRNTEAFF	TGTGCCAGCAGCTTAGTAGTCCGGAACACTGAAGCTTTCTTT
TRBD2	14	TRBV3-1/TRBV3-2	.	TRBJ2-7	CASSPSGGGYEQYF	TGTGCCAGCAGCCCCTCGGGCGGGGGTTACGAGCAGTACTTC
TRBD1	15	TRBV5-6	once	TRBJ2-3	CASSSGTGGSDTQYF	TGTGCCAGCTCCTCCGGGACAGGGGGCTCAGATACGCAGTATTTT
TRBD1	15	TRBV24-1	.	TRBJ2-3	CATSDPTGGKDTQYF	TGTGCCACCAGTGATCCAACAGGGGGCAAAGATACGCAGTATTTT
TRBD2	16	TRBV18	.	TRBJ2-1	CASSPGLAGGKNEQFF	TGTGCCAGCTCACCAGGCTTAGCGGGGGGAAAGAATGAGCAGTTCTTC
TRBD2	16	TRBV5-1	.	TRBJ2-7	CASSLSERGNPYEQYF	TGCGCCAGCAGCTTGAGCGAGCGGGGGAACCCCTACGAGCAGTACTTC
TRBD1	14	TRBV7-6	.	TRBJ2-7	CASSLTGESYEQYF	TGTGCCAGCAGCTTAACAGGGGAGTCCTACGAGCAGTACTTC
TRBD1	13	TRBV29-1	.	TRBJ1-2	CSVEVPTGGGYTF	TGCAGCGTTGAAGTTCCAACAGGGGGTGGCTACACCTTC
.	15	TRBV10-3	.	TRBJ1-5	CAISRHGSMSQPQHF	TGTGCCATCAGCAGACATGGTTCGATGAGTCAGCCCCAGCATTTT
TRBD2	17	TRBV28	once	TRBJ2-1	CASSSYSGGFSYNEQFF	TGTGCCAGCAGTTCATATAGCGGGGGGTTCAGCTACAATGAGCAGTTCTTC
TRBD1	14	TRBV29-1	.	TRBJ1-2	CSVRTGLDVGGYTF	TGCAGCGTCAGGACAGGGCTCGATGTAGGTGGCTACACCTTC
.	16	TRBV19	.	TRBJ2-2	CASSIGLNRLTGELFF	TGTGCCAGTAGTATAGGACTCAACAGGTTGACTGGGGAGCTGTTTTTT
.	12	TRBV9	.	TRBJ1-2	CASSAPGGGYTF	TGTGCCAGCAGCGCCCCCGGAGGGGGCTACACCTTC
.	14	TRBV6-1	few	TRBJ1-2	CASSEARGSYGYTF	TGTGCCAGCAGTGAAGCGCGGGGGTCCTATGGCTACACCTTC
TRBD1	14	TRBV7-3	.	TRBJ2-5	CASSSTGGQETQYF	TGTGCCAGCAGCTCGACAGGGGGCCAAGAGACCCAGTACTTC
.	14	TRBV19	.	TRBJ1-4	CASQRGNGNEKLFF	TGTGCCAGTCAAAGGGGGAACGGTAATGAAAAACTGTTTTTT
.	14	TRBV9	few	TRBJ1-1	CASSVGARNTEAFF	TGTGCCAGCAGCGTAGGAGCACGGAACACTGAAGCTTTCTTT
.	17	TRBV7-7	.	TRBJ2-1	CASSRTALPGGNNEQFF	TGTGCCAGCAGCCGTACGGCGCTGCCGGGGGGCAACAATGAGCAGTTCTTC
.	15	TRBV11-2	.	TRBJ2-5	CASSFIPRDQETQYF	TGTGCCAGCAGCTTCATACCCCGGGACCAAGAGACCCAGTACTTC
TRBD1	14	TRBV28	.	TRBJ1-1	CASSITGVGTEAFF	TGTGCCAGCAGCATTACAGGGGTCGGCACTGAAGCTTTCTTT
.	14	TRBV7-2	once	TRBJ1-3	CASSLTGSGNTIYF	TGTGCCAGCAGCTTAACTGGCTCTGGAAACACCATATATTTT
TRBD2	15	TRBV9	.	TRBJ2-7	CASSVGPLAGDEQYF	TGTGCCAGCAGCGTGGGGCCACTAGCGGGGGACGAGCAGTACTTC
TRBD1	13	TRBV25-1	.	TRBJ1-6	CASTDRVGSPLHF	TGTGCCAGCACGGACAGGGTCGGTTCACCCCTCCACTTT
TRBD1	16	TRBV6-5	.	TRBJ2-6	CASSSGQTSGANVLTF	TGTGCCAGCAGTTCGGGACAGACCTCTGGGGCCAACGTCCTGACTTTC
TRBD2	15	TRBV4-1	.	TRBJ2-2	CASSREGRNTGELFF	TGCGCCAGCAGCCGGGAGGGACGCAACACCGGGGAGCTGTTTTTT
.	14	TRBV5-4	.	TRBJ1-5	CASSLQGSNQPQHF	TGTGCCAGCAGCTTGCAGGGGAGCAATCAGCCCCAGCATTTT
.	14	TRBV6-2/TRBV6-3	.	TRBJ1-2	CASSYSDRIYGYTF	TGTGCCAGCAGTTACTCTGACAGAATCTATGGCTACACCTTC
.	14	TRBV30	.	TRBJ2-7	CAWNTGQRTNEQYF	TGTGCCTGGAACACGGGACAGAGGACTAACGAGCAGTACTTC
.	14	TRBV5-8	.	TRBJ2-7	CASSLARGHYEQYF	TGTGCCAGCAGCTTGGCCAGGGGTCACTACGAGCAGTACTTC
.	16	TRBV3-1/TRBV3-2	.	TRBJ2-1	CASSQGLRGDYNEQFF	TGTGCCAGCAGCCAAGGTCTCAGGGGGGACTACAATGAGCAGTTCTTC
TRBD1	15	TRBV28	.	TRBJ2-2	CASSPDRGNTGELFF	TGTGCCAGCAGCCCAGACAGGGGGAACACCGGGGAGCTGTTTTTT
.	15	TRBV19	few	TRBJ2-7	CASAFSTQSSYEQYF	TGTGCCAGCGCTTTTTCGACACAGAGCTCCTACGAGCAGTACTTC
.	15	TRBV4-3	.	TRBJ1-3	CASSQDTGGGNTIYF	TGCGCCAGCAGCCAAGATACCGGAGGGGGAAACACCATATATTTT
TRBD1	16	TRBV6-2/TRBV6-3	once	TRBJ2-1	CASSWKFGTGYNEQFF	TGTGCCAGCAGTTGGAAGTTCGGGACAGGCTACAATGAGCAGTTCTTC
TRBD1	13	TRBV2	.	TRBJ2-5	CASSGDSQETQYF	TGTGCCAGCAGTGGGGACAGCCAAGAGACCCAGTACTTC
TRBD1	14	TRBV6-5	.	TRBJ2-7	CASTRTGDGNEQYF	TGTGCCAGCACCCGGACAGGGGACGGAAACGAGCAGTACTTC
.	13	TRBV30	.	TRBJ1-1	CAWSGQTNTEAFF	TGTGCCTGGAGCGGACAGACGAACACTGAAGCTTTCTTT
.	16	TRBV6-6	.	TRBJ1-5	CASSYSRRGAGQPQHF	TGTGCCAGCAGTTACTCGAGGAGGGGCGCAGGTCAGCCCCAGCATTTT
.	14	TRBV6-4	.	TRBJ2-2	CASSEAPGIGELFF	TGTGCCAGCAGTGAAGCTCCAGGGATCGGGGAGCTGTTTTTT
TRBD1	13	TRBV29-1	.	TRBJ1-6	CSVGDRNNSPLHF	TGCAGCGTTGGGGACAGGAACAATTCACCCCTCCACTTT
.	14	TRBV19	once	TRBJ2-3	CASKASQGRDTQYF	TGTGCCAGTAAAGCAAGCCAGGGGAGAGATACGCAGTATTTT
TRBD1	16	TRBV6-6	.	TRBJ2-2	CASSYSGGQGPGELFF	TGTGCCAGCAGTTACTCTGGGGGACAGGGCCCCGGGGAGCTGTTTTTT
TRBD1	14	TRBV19	.	TRBJ1-1	CASTRGQMNTEAFF	TGTGCCAGTACCCGGGGACAGATGAACACTGAAGCTTTCTTT
.	14	TRBV12-5	.	TRBJ1-5	CASGQGGENQPQHF	TGTGCTAGTGGCCAAGGGGGGGAAAATCAGCCCCAGCATTTT
.	11	TRBV12-2	.	TRBJ2-1	CASRLTGEQFF	TGTGCAAGTCGCTTGACGGGTGAGCAGTTCTTC
.	12	TRBV7-2	.	TRBJ1-2	CASSHGLDGYTF	TGTGCCAGCAGTCACGGGTTGGATGGCTACACCTTC
TRBD2	17	TRBV19	.	TRBJ2-1	CASSVQTSGGGYGEQFF	TGTGCCAGTAGTGTCCAAACTAGCGGGGGGGGATACGGTGAGCAGTTCTTC
TRBD2	12	TRBV7-9	.	TRBJ2-5	CASKTSGETQYF	TGTGCCAGCAAGACTAGCGGAGAGACCCAGTACTTC
.	15	TRBV5-1	.	TRBJ1-2	CASSRGRQLNYGYTF	TGCGCCAGCAGCCGGGGTAGACAACTTAACTATGGCTACACCTTC
.	14	TRBV19	few	TRBJ1-5	CASSGLGGNQPQHF	TGTGCCAGTAGTGGACTGGGTGGCAATCAGCCCCAGCATTTT
.	16	TRBV4-2	.	TRBJ2-7	CASSQDPVTETYEQYF	TGTGCCAGCAGCCAAGATCCAGTGACAGAGACCTACGAGCAGTACTTC
.	16	TRBV7-3	.	TRBJ1-1	CASSSRVGQKNTEAFF	TGTGCCAGCAGCTCCCGGGTGGGTCAAAAGAACACTGAAGCTTTCTTT
TRBD1	14	TRBV6-5	.	TRBJ1-4	CASSRGQGMGKLFF	TGTGCCAGCAGTCGAGGACAGGGGATGGGGAAACTGTTTTTT
.	18	TRBV7-5	.	TRBJ2-7	CVRSAKTLAGGFSYEQYF	TGTGTCAGAAGCGCCAAAACGCTAGCGGGGGGCTTTTCCTACGAGCAGTACTTC
.	12	TRBV9	.	TRBJ2-3	CASSEGPDTQYF	TGTGCCAGCAGCGAGGGGCCAGATACGCAGTATTTT
.	15	TRBV5-1	.	TRBJ2-2	CASSLEQANTGELFF	TGCGCCAGCAGCTTGGAACAGGCGAACACCGGGGAGCTGTTTTTT